One and the same sample provided the 17 T cell receptor beta chains below, sequenced in a study of blood T cell repertoires in COVID-19. TCRdb's table, derived via immunoSEQ multiplex PCR, lists solely in-frame clones and lacks some. The sample includes about 110,000 clones, 70% to 90% of them seen just once. The sequenced material came from peripheral blood. The source of these receptors is a human donor in a cohort sampled during active COVID-19.

This chain links TRBV5-4 with TRBJ2-3, with 8 bases lining up with TRBD2. Germline CDR1 and CDR2: SGHNT and YYREEE (reference sequence). The CDR3 is 16 amino acids. With V trimmed by 2 bases and J by 2 bases, 7 bases remained unmatched. For the CDR3, the DNA is TGTGCCAGCAGCTTCCGGACGACTAGCGCCACAGATACGCAGTATTTT. It specifies CASSFRTTSATDTQYF.

The chain uses TRBV7-2 and TRBJ2-6; TRBD1 aligns across 7 bases. V trimming: 5 bases; J trimming: 4 bases; junction bases outside the gene matches: 8. The CDR3 contains 16 residues. Germline V CDR1 and CDR2: SGHTA, FQGNSA. The CDR3 DNA reads as TGTGCCAGCAGCCTCCGACAGGGCTCCGGGGCCAACGTCCTGACTTTC. The encoded protein is CASSLRQGSGANVLTF.

CDR3 sequence reads: CASIPSLAGNEQFF. The DNA for the CDR3 is TGTGCCAGCATCCCTTCCTTAGCGGGCAATGAGCAGTTCTTC. The chain is built from TRBV5-6 and TRBJ2-1; 7 bases line up with TRBD2. CDR3 length: 14 amino acids. Germline V CDR1 and CDR2: SGHDT, YYEEEE. V shed 6 bases, J shed 6 bases, and the junction held 9 bases outside the gene matches.

The chain joins TRBV5-1 to TRBJ2-1; 12 bases are shared with TRBD2. V dropped 0 bases and J dropped 4; count of bases not matched to a gene: 5. This CDR3 comprises 17 residues. Germline CDR1 reads SGHRS; CDR2 reads YFSETQ. The CDR3 region has the DNA TGCGCCAGCAGCTTGGACGGTCTAGCGGGAGGGTACAATGAGCAGTTCTTC. Its translation: CASSLDGLAGGYNEQFF.

This clone came up once. J is TRBJ2-3 and V is TRBV11-2; 14 nucleotides line up with TRBD2. Germline assignment: CDR1 SGHAT and CDR2 FQNNGV. The ends lost 8 bases at V and 14 bases at J; junction bases unmatched: 12. This CDR3 contains 14 residues. CDR3 DNA sequence: TGTGCCAGCGGAGCGGGACTAGCGGGAGTGTCTTGGTATTTT. Amino acids: CASGAGLAGVSWYF.

The chain joins TRBV15 to TRBJ2-5; a weak D match, TRBD2 (5 bases). V dropped 1 base and J dropped 5 bases, with 8 bases sitting between them. The CDR3 loop spans 13 amino acids. Germline-derived CDR1 and CDR2 are LNHNV and YYDKDF (reference sequence). This chain's CDR3 is CATSRGSGETQYF. CDR3 in DNA: TGTGCCACCAGCAGAGGATCGGGGGAGACCCAGTACTTC.

V gene TRBV7-2 combines with J gene TRBJ1-1; no clear D. Looked up from germline, CDR1 is SGHTA and CDR2 is FQGNSA. Between the trimmed V and J ends, which lost 5 bases and 3 bases, there was a span of 19 bases. The CDR3 spans 16 residues. CDR3 residues: CASSPSRWVGDTEAFF. CDR3 coding DNA: TGTGCCAGCAGCCCTAGCCGGTGGGTCGGGGACACTGAAGCTTTCTTT.

The CDR3 DNA reads TGTGCCAGCAGCCAAGTAGCGGGAGGACGGCAGTTCTTC. It is translated as CASSQVAGGRQFF. This chain links TRBV4-2 with TRBJ2-1; 10 nucleotides match TRBD2. The CDR3 runs 13 residues. With V trimmed by 1 base and J by 12 bases, 3 bases remained unmatched. Germline V gene sequence: CDR1 LGHNA, CDR2 YNFKEQ.

The chain uses TRBV9 and TRBJ1-6; D uncertain. Germline CDR1 and CDR2: SGDLS and YYNGEE. Trimming took off 3 bases at V and 9 bases at J, with 19 bases between the two ends. The CDR3 contains 16 residues. The CDR3 region has the DNA TGTGCCAGCAGCGCCCTCCCAAAGGGAGGGAGTTCACCCCTCCACTTT. Protein: CASSALPKGGSSPLHF.

This rearrangement joins TRBV12-3 or TRBV12-4 to TRBJ1-5, with D perhaps matching TRBD1 (5 bases). The germline V and J ends were trimmed by 3 bases and 7 bases, with 7 bases remaining between them. The CDR3 is 12 residues long. CDR3 in amino acids: CASSFGGQPQHF. For the CDR3, the DNA is TGTGCCAGCAGTTTTGGGGGGCAGCCCCAGCATTTT.

The chain links TRBV2 to TRBJ2-5, with 12 bases that match TRBD1. CDR1 and CDR2 (germline): SNHLY, FYNNEI. This CDR3 has 15 residues. J lost 1 base, V lost 6 bases, and 3 bases had no gene match. CDR3 DNA sequence: TGTGCCAGCAGACGGGACAGGGGGCCCCAAGAGACCCAGTACTTC. Translated, it gives CASRRDRGPQETQYF.

This clone was detected once. The CDR3 bases are TGTGCCAGCAGCCCTTCAGGGGTAAAGGCCTATGGCTACACCTTC. It encodes CASSPSGVKAYGYTF. V usage is TRBV5-6 and J usage is TRBJ1-2; D perhaps matches TRBD1 (6 bases). There are 15 residues in the CDR3. In germline, CDR1 is SGHDT, CDR2 YYEEEE. V lost 4 bases and J lost 4, with 17 bases in between.

This clone appeared a few times. This chain uses TRBV7-2 with TRBJ1-2; 9 nucleotides agree with TRBD1. The CDR3 sequence is 17 residues long. The germline V gene encodes CDR1 SGHTA and CDR2 FQGNSA. The V and J ends lost 2 bases and 3 bases, in that order; junction bases with no gene match: 10. In DNA form, the CDR3 reads TGTGCCAGCAGCTTAACGGGGGGGACAGGGCACGACTATGGCTACACCTTC. Translation gives CASSLTGGTGHDYGYTF.

Here the CDR3 DNA reads TGTGCCAGCAGCAGGGACAGGGGCGAAAAACTGTTTTTT. This sequence encodes CASSRDRGEKLFF. The genes are TRBV7-9 and TRBJ1-4; 10 nucleotides line up with TRBD1. There are 13 residues in the CDR3. Trimming took 5 bases from V and 8 from J; bases not matched to a gene: 2. From germline, CDR1 is SEHNR and CDR2 FQNEAQ (reference sequence).

The chain combines TRBV6-2 or TRBV6-3 with TRBJ2-1, with 7 bases aligning to TRBD2. The CDR3 has 17 residues. The germline CDR1 and CDR2 sequences are MNHEY and SVGEGT. V lost 1 base, J lost 0 bases, and 6 bases stayed unmatched. The CDR3: CASSYLHGGSSYNEQFF. As DNA, the CDR3 is TGTGCCAGCAGTTACTTACATGGCGGGAGCTCCTACAATGAGCAGTTCTTC.

The gene calls are TRBV29-1 and TRBJ1-1; D call uncertain. Trimming pared 3 bases from V and 0 bases from J, leaving 2 bases between. The CDR3 has 11 amino acids. CDR1 and CDR2 from the germline V gene are SQVTM and ANQGSEA. CDR3: CSVDVNTEAFF. The CDR3 DNA sequence: TGCAGCGTTGACGTGAACACTGAAGCTTTCTTT.

The rearrangement links TRBV7-9 to TRBJ2-5, with TRBD2 matching over 8 bases. The germline V gene encodes CDR1 SEHNR and CDR2 FQNEAQ (reference sequence). The CDR3 totals 17 residues. After removal of 3 bases from V and 5 bases from J, the junction contained 14 bases not matched to a gene. As DNA, the CDR3 is TGTGCCAGCAGCTTTCGCGGGCGGGGGGTCACGAAGGAGACCCAGTACTTC. Translating it yields CASSFRGRGVTKETQYF.